This TCR beta chain was documented in a study of regulatory T cells in long-lasting Graves disease. Broader study findings: Patients whose Graves' disease persisted exhibited lower TCR diversity than those newly diagnosed.

This clonotype was observed a handful of times. Its antigen is unidentified. For TCR beta, libraries came from iRepertoire HTBI primers and Arm-PCR of CDR3 regions. TCRdb passed the multiplex PCR reads through MiXCR, listing each CDR3 protein once. This table holds about 430,000 distinct CDR3 sequences, 15% found once. The V end was cut by 0 bases, the J end by 4 bases, with 15 bases between. The CDR3 has 16 residues. From germline, CDR1 is SGDLS and CDR2 YYNGEE. Time point: newly diagnosed GD, antithyroid drugs for less than 3 months. TCR sequences were obtained from RNA taken from PBMCs. This sample was also put to use in a study of T cells in Graves' hyperthyroidism and ophthalmopathy. From that report: Exclusion of a patient resulted from uncontrolled infection, other autoimmune disease, pregnancy or lactation. First-round RT-PCR of the TCR CDR3 relied on the HTBI primer set. Blood also carried most thyroid clonotypes expanded above 0.001.

The receptor was derived from a woman aged 40 to 50 with Graves disease. This material consisted of peripheral blood mononuclear cells (PBMCs), taken at new diagnosis, from a patient treated with antithyroid drugs. The chain couples TRBV9 to TRBJ2-3; D remains ambiguous. For the CDR3, the DNA is TGTGCCAGCAGCGTAGGGTGGTGGGAAAGGGCAGATACGCAGTATTTT. This translates into CASSVGWWERADTQYF.